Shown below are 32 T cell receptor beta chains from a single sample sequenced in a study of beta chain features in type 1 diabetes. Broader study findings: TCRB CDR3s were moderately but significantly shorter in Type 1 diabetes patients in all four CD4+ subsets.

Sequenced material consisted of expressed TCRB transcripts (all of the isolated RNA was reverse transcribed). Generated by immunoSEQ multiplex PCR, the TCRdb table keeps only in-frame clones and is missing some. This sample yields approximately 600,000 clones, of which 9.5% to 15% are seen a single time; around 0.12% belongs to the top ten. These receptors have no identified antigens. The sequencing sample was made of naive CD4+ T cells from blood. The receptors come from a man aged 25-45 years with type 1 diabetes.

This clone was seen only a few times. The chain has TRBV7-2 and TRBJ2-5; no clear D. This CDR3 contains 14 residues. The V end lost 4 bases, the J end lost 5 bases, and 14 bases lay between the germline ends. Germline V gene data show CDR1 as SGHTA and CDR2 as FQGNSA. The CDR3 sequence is CASSYSGQSETQYF. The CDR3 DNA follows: TGTGCCAGCAGCTACTCCGGTCAGTCCGAGACCCAGTACTTC.

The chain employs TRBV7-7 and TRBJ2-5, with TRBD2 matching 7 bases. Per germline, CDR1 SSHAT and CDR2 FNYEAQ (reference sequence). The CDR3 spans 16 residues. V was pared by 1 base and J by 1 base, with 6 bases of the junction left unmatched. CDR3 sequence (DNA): TGTGCCAGCAGCTTAGGCAACGGGGGGATCCAAGAGACCCAGTACTTC. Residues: CASSLGNGGIQETQYF.

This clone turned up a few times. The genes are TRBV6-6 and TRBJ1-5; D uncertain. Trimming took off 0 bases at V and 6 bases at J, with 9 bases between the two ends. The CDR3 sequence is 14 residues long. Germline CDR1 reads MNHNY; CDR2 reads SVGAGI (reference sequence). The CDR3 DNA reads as TGTGCCAGCAGTTACTCGTCAGACGGTCAGCCCCAGCATTTT. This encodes CASSYSSDGQPQHF.

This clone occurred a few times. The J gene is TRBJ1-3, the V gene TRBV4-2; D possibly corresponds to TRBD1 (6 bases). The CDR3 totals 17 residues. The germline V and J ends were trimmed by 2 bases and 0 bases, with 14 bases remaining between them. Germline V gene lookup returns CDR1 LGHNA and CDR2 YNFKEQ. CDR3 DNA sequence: TGTGCCAGCAGCCAATCCCGGGACAAGAGCTCTGGAAACACCATATATTTT. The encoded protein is CASSQSRDKSSGNTIYF.

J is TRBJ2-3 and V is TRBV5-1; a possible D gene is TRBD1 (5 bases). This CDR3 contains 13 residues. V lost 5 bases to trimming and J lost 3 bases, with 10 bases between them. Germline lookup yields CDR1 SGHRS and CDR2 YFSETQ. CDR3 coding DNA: TGCGCCAGCAGTGGACCAGGGACAGATACGCAGTATTTT. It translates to CASSGPGTDTQYF. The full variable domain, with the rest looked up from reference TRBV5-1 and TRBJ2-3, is KAGVTQTPRYLIKTRGQQVTLSCSPISGHRSVSWYQQTPGQGLQFLFEYFSETQRNKGNFPGRFSGRQFSNSRSEMNVSTLELGDSALYLCASSGPGTDTQYFGPGTRLTVL.

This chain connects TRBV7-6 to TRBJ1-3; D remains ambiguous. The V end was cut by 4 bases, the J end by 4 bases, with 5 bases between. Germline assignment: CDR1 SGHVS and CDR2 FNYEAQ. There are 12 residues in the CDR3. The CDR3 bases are TGTGCCAGCAGCTCTCAAGGAAACACCATATATTTT. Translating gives CASSSQGNTIYF.

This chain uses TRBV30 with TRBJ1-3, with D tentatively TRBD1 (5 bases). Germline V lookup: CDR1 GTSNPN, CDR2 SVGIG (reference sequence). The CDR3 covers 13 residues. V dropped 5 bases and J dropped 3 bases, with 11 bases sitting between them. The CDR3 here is CAWAGMLGNTIYF. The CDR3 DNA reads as TGTGCCTGGGCAGGGATGCTTGGAAACACCATATATTTT.

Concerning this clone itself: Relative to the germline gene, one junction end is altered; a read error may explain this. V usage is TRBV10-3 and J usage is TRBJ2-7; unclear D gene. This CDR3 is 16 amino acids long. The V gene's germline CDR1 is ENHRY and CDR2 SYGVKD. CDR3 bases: TGTGCCAGCAGTTACTCCGCGCTAATGAACTCCTACGAGCAGTACTTC. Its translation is CASSYSALMNSYEQYF.

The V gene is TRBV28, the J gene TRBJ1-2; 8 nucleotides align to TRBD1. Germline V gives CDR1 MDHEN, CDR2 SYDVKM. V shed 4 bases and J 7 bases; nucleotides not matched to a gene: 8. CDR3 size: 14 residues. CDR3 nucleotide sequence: TGTGCCAGCAGTTCCGGACAGGGAATTGGTGGCTACACCTTC. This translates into CASSSGQGIGGYTF.

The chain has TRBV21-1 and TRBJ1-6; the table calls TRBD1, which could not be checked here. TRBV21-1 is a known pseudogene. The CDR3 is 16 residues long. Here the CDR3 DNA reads TGTGCCAGCAGCAAAGGGAGGCAGGGGCGTCGGTCACCCCTCCACTTT. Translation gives CASSKGRQGRRSPLHF.

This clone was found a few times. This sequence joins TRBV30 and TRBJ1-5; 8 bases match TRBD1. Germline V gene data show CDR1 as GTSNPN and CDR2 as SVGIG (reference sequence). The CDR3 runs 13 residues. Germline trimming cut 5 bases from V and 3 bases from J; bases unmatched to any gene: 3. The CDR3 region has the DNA TGTGCCTGGCAGGGGGCTAACAATCAGCCCCAGCATTTT. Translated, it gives CAWQGANNQPQHF.

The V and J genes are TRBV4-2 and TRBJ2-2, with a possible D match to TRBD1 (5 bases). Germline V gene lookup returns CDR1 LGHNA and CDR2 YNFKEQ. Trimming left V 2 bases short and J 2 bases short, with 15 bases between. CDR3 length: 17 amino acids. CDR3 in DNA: TGTGCCAGCAGCCAATTCTCTGACAGCCAAAACACCGGGGAGCTGTTTTTT. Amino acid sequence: CASSQFSDSQNTGELFF.

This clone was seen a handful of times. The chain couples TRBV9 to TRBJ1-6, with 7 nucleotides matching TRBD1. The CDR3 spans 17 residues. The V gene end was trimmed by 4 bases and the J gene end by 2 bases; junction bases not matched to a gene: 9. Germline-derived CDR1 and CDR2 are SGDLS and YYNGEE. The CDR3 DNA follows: TGTGCCAGCAGCACACAGGGGCGAGTGACCTATAATTCACCCCTCCACTTT. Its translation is CASSTQGRVTYNSPLHF.

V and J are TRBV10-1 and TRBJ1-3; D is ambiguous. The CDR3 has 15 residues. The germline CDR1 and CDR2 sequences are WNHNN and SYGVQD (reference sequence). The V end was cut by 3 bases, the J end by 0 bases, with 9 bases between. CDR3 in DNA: TGCGCCAGCAGTGATGGGTTACTCTCTGGAAACACCATATATTTT. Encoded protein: CASSDGLLSGNTIYF.

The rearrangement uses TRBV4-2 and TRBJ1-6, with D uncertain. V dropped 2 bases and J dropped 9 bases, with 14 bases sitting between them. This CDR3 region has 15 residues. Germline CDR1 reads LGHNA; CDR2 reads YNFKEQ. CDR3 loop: CASSQNGRLGSPLHF. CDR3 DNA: TGTGCCAGCAGCCAAAACGGCCGTCTTGGTTCACCCCTCCACTTT.

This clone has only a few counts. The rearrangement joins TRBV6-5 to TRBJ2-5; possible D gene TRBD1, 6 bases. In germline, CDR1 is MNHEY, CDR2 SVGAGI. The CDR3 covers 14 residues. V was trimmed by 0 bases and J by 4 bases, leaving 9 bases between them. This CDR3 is CASSYSKGGETQYF. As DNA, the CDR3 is TGTGCCAGCAGTTACTCGAAAGGGGGAGAGACCCAGTACTTC.

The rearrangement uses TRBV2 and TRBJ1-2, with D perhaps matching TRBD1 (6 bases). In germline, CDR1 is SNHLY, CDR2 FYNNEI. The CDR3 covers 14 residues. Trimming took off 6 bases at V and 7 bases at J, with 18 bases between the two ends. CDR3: CASSPPLQGVGYTF. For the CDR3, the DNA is TGTGCCAGCAGCCCCCCACTACAGGGCGTTGGCTACACCTTC.

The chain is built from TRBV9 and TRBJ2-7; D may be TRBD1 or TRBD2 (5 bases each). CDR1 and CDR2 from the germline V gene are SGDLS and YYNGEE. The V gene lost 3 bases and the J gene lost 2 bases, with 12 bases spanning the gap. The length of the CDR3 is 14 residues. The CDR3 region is CASSGGLGAYEQYF. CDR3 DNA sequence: TGTGCCAGCAGCGGCGGCTTGGGGGCCTACGAGCAGTACTTC. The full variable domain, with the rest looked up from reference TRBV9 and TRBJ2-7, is DSGVTQTPKHLITATGQRVTLRCSPRSGDLSVYWYQQSLDQGLQFLIQYYNGEERAKGNILERFSAQQFPDLHSELNLSSLELGDSALYFCASSGGLGAYEQYFGPGTRLTVT.

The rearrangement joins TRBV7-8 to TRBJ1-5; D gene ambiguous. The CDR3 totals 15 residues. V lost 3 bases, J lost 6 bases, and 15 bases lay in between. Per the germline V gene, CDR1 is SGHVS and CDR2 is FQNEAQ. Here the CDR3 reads CASSLDSQSGQPQHF. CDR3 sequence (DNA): TGTGCCAGCAGCTTGGACTCGCAAAGTGGTCAGCCCCAGCATTTT.

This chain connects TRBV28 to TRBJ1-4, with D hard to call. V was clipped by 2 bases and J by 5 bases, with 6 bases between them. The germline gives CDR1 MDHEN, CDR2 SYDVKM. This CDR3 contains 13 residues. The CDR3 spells CASSLELNEKLFF. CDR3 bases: TGTGCCAGCAGTTTAGAACTAAATGAAAAACTGTTTTTT.

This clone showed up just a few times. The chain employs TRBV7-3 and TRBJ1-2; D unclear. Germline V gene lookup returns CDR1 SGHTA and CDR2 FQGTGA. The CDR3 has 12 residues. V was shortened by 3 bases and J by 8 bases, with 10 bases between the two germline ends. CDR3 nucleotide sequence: TGTGCCAGCAGCTTCGACACCGCCGGCTACACCTTC. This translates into CASSFDTAGYTF.

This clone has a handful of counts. For the CDR3, the DNA is TGTGCCATCAGTGAGTCGATAAGCTACAATGAGCAGTTCTTC. Its protein product is CAISESISYNEQFF. The V and J genes are TRBV10-3 and TRBJ2-1; the D is unclear. V dropped 0 bases and J dropped 3 bases, with 6 bases sitting between them. The CDR3 sequence is 14 residues long. The germline V gene encodes CDR1 ENHRY and CDR2 SYGVKD.

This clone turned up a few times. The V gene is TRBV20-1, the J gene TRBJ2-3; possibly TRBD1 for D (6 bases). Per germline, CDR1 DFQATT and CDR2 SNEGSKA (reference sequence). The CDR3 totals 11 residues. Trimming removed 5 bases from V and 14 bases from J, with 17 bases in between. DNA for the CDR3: TGCAGTGCTGCGGACAGCCGTCCCCCGTATTTT. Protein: CSAADSRPPYF.

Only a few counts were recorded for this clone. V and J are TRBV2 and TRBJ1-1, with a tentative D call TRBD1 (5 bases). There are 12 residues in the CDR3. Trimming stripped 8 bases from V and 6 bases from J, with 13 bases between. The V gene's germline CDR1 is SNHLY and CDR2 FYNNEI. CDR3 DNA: TGTGCCAGCTTGGGGAGGGGAGCTGAAGCTTTCTTT. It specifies CASLGRGAEAFF.

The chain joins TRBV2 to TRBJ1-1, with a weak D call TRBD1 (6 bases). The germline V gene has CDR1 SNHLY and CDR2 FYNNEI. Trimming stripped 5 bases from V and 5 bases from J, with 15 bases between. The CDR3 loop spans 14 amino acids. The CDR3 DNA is TGTGCCAGCAGTATTAAACAGGGATTGACTGAAGCTTTCTTT. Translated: CASSIKQGLTEAFF.

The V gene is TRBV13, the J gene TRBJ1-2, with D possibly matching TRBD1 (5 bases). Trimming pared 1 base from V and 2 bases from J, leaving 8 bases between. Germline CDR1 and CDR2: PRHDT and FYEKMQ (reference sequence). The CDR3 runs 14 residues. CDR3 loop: CASSLVKGNYGYTF. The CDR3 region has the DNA TGTGCCAGCAGCTTAGTGAAGGGGAACTATGGCTACACCTTC.

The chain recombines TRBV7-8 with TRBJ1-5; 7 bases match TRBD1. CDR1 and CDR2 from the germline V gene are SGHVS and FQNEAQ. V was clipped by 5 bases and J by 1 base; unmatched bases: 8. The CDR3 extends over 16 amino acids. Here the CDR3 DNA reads TGTGCCAGCAGCCGTTGGGAGGGGGCGAGCAATCAGCCCCAGCATTTT. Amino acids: CASSRWEGASNQPQHF. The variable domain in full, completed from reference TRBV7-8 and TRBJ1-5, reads GAGVSQSPRYKVAKRGQDVALRCDPISGHVSLFWYQQALGQGPEFLTYFQNEAQLDKSGLPSDRFFAERPEGSVSTLKIQRTQQEDSAVYLCASSRWEGASNQPQHFGDGTRLSIL.

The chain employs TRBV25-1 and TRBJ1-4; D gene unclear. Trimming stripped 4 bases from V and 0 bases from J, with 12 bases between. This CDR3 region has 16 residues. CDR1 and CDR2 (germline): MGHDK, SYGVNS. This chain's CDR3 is CASSVGSRATNEKLFF. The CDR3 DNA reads TGTGCCAGCAGTGTAGGGTCTAGAGCAACTAATGAAAAACTGTTTTTT. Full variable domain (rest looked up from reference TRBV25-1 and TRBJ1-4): EADIYQTPRYLVIGTGKKITLECSQTMGHDKMYWYQQDPGMELHLIHYSYGVNSTEKGDLSSESTVSRIRTEHFPLTLESARPSHTSQYLCASSVGSRATNEKLFFGSGTQLSVL.

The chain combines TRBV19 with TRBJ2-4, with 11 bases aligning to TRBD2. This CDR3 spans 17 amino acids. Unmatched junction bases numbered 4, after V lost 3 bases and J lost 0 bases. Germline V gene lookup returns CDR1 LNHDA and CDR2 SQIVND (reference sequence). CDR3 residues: CASSMGTSGRAKNIQYF. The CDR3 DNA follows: TGTGCCAGTAGTATGGGAACTAGCGGGAGAGCCAAAAACATTCAGTACTTC.

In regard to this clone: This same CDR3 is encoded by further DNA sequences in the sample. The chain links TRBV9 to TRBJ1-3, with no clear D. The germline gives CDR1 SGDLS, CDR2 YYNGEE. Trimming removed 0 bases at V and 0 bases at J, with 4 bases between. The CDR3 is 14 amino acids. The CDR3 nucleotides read TGTGCCAGCAGCGTAGCTAGCTCTGGAAACACCATATATTTT. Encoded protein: CASSVASSGNTIYF.

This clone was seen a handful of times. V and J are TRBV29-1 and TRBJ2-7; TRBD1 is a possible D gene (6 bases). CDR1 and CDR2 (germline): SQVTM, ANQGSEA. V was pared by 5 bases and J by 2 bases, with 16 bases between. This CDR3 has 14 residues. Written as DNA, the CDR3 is TGCAGCGTTCCTCAGGGGCCCGCTACCTACGAGCAGTACTTC. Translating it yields CSVPQGPATYEQYF.

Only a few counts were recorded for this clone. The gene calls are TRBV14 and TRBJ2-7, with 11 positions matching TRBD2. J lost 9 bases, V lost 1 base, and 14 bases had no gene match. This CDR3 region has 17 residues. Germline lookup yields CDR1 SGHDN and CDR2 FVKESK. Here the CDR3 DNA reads TGTGCCAGCAGCCAAGGGCTCTCGACTAGCGGGGAAGGGGTGCAGTACTTC. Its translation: CASSQGLSTSGEGVQYF.